A single T cell receptor (beta chain) is shown here with its context. What it binds is unknown. The protocol was immunoSEQ multiplex PCR, while the TCRdb copy is restricted to in-frame clones and leaves out a portion. The sample yields some 270,000 clones, around 88% seen once. Germline-derived CDR1 and CDR2 are MNHEY and SVGAGI. V lost 0 bases, J lost 11 bases, and 16 bases lay in between. The CDR3 runs 15 residues. This sample stems from a study of Ad26.COV2.S vaccination and SARS-CoV-2 variants. Broader study findings: Vaccinees showed greater spike-specific TCR breadth than placebo recipients. Vaccinees and placebo recipients showed similar non-spike TCR breadth.

Treatment here: roughly 20 received Ad26.COV2.S at low or high dose, single or two shots; roughly five received placebo; per-sample allocation not given. Sample collection was performed on day 63 after the first vaccine or placebo injection. Vaccination used an Ad26 vector expressing Wuhan-strain SARS-CoV-2 spike. Sample: peripheral blood, taken in a trial of Ad26.COV2.S vaccine versus placebo. The rearrangement links TRBV6-5 to TRBJ1-4; no clear D gene. The sequence was collected from a person between 18 and 65 years old who received the Ad26.COV2.S COVID-19 vaccine or a placebo. The CDR3 reads CASSYSVQSGWKLFF. In nucleotides, the CDR3 is TGTGCCAGCAGTTACTCGGTACAGTCGGGATGGAAACTGTTTTTT.